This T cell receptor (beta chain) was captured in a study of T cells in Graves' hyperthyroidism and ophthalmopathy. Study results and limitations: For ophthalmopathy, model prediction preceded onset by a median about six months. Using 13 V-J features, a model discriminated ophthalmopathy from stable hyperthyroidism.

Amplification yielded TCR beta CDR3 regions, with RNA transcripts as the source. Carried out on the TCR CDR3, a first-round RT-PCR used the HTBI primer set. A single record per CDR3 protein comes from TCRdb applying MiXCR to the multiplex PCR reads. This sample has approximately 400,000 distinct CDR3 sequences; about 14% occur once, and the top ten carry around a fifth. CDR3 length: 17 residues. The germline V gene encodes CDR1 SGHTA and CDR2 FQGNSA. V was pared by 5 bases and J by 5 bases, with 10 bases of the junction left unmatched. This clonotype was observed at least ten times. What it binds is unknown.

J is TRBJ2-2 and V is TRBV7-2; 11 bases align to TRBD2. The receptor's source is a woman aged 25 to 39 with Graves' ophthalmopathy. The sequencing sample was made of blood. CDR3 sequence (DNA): TGTGCCAGCAGCCGCCCACGGACTAGCGGGCCAACCGGGGAGCTGTTTTTT. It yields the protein CASSRPRTSGPTGELFF. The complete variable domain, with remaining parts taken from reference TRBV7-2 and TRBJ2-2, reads GAGVSQSPSNKVTEKGKDVELRCDPISGHTALYWYRQSLGQGLEFLIYFQGNSAPDKSGLPSDRFSAERTGGSVSTLTIQRTQQEDSAVYLCASSRPRTSGPTGELFFGEGSRLTVL.